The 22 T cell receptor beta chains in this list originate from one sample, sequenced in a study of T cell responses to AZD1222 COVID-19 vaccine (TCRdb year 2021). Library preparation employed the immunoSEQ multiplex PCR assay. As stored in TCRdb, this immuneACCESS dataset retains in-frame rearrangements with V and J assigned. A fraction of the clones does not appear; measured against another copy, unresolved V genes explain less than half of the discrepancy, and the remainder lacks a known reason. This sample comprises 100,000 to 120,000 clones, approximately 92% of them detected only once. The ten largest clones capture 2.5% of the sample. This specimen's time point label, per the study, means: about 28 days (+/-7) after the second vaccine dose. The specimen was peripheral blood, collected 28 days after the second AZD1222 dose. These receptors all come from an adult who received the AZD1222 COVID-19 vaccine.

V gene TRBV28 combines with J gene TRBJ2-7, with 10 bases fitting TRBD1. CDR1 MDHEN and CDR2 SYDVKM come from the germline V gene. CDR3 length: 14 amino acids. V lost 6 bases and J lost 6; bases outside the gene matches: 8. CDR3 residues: CASRPGTGVFEQYF. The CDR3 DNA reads TGTGCCAGCAGACCCGGGACAGGGGTCTTCGAGCAGTACTTC.

This CDR3 reads CASSLAGRTNYGYTF. Here the CDR3 DNA reads TGTGCCAGCAGCTTAGCTGGGCGGACTAACTATGGCTACACCTTC. The chain has TRBV7-8 and TRBJ1-2; D gene ambiguous. The CDR3 runs 15 residues. The ends were cut back, 0 bases at V and 0 bases at J, with 8 bases in the middle. Germline V gene data show CDR1 as SGHVS and CDR2 as FQNEAQ.

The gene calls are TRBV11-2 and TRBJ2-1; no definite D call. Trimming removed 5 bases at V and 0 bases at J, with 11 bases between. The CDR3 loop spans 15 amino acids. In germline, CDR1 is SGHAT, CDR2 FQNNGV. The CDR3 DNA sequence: TGTGCCAGCAGCCAAATCTGGAGCTCCTACAATGAGCAGTTCTTC. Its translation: CASSQIWSSYNEQFF.

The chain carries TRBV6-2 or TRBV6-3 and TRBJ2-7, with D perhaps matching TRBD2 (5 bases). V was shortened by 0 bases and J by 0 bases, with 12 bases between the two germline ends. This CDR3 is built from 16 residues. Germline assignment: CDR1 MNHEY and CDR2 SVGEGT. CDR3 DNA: TGTGCCAGCAGTTACTCCGGAGGAGTTCCCTCCTACGAGCAGTACTTC. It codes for CASSYSGGVPSYEQYF.

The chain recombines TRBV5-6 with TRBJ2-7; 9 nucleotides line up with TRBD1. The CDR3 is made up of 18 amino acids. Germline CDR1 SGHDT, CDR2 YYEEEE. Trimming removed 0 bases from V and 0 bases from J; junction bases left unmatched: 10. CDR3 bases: TGTGCCAGCAGCTTGGGCCTTGCTCGGGACAGGGTCTCCTACGAGCAGTACTTC. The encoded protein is CASSLGLARDRVSYEQYF.

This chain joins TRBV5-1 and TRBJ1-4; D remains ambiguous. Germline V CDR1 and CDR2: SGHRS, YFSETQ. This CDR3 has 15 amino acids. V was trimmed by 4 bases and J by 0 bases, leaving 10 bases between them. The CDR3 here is CASSPGGTTNEKLFF. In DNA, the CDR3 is TGCGCCAGCAGCCCCGGAGGCACAACTAATGAAAAACTGTTTTTT.

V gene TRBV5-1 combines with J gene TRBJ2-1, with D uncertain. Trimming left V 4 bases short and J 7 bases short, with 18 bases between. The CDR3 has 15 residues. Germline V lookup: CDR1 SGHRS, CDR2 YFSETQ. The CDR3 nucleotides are TGCGCCAGCAGCCCAAGGGTAGGGTACACAAATGAGCAGTTCTTC. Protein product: CASSPRVGYTNEQFF.

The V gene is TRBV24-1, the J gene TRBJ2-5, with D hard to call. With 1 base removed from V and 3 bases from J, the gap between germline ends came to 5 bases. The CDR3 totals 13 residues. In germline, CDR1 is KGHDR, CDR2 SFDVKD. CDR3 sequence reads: CATSDFNEETQYF. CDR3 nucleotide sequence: TGTGCCACCAGTGATTTCAATGAAGAGACCCAGTACTTC.

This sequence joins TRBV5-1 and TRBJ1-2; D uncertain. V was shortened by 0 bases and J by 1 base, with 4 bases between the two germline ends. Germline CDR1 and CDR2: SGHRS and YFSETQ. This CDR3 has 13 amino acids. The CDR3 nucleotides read TGCGCCAGCAGCTTGGCCAATAACTATGGCTACACCTTC. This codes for CASSLANNYGYTF.

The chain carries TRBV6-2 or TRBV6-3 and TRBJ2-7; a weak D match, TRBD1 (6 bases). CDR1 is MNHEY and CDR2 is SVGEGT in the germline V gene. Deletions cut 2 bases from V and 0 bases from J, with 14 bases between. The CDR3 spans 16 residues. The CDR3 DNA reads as TGTGCCAGCAGTTACGGACGGGACACGGTCTCCTACGAGCAGTACTTC. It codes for CASSYGRDTVSYEQYF.

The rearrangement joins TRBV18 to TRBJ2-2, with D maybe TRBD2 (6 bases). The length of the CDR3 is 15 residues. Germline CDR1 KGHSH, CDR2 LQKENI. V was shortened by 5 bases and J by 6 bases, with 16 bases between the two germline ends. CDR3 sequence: CASSASGGGAGELFF. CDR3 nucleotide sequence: TGTGCCAGCTCAGCCTCAGGTGGAGGGGCCGGGGAGCTGTTTTTT.

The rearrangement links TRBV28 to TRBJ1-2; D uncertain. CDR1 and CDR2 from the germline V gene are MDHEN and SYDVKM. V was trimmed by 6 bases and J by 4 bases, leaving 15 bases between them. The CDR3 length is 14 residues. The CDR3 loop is CASSRPPESYGYTF. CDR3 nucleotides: TGTGCCAGCAGCCGCCCGCCTGAGAGCTATGGCTACACCTTC.

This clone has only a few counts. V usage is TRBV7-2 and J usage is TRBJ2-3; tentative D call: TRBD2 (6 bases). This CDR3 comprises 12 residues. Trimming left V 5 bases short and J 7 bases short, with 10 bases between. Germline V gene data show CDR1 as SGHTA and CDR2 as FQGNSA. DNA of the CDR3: TGTGCCAGCAGCCAGGACTATTATACGCAGTATTTT. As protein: CASSQDYYTQYF.

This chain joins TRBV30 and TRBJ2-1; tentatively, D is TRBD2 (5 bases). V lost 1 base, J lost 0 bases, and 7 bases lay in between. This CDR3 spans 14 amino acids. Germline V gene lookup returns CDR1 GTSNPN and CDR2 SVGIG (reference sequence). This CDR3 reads CAWSAGSSYNEQFF. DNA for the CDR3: TGTGCCTGGAGTGCGGGGAGCTCCTACAATGAGCAGTTCTTC. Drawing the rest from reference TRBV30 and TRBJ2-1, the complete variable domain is SQTIHQWPATLVQPVGSPLSLECTVEGTSNPNLYWYRQAAGRGLQLLFYSVGIGQISSEVPQNLSASRPQDRQFILSSKKLLLSDSGFYLCAWSAGSSYNEQFFGPGTRLTVL.

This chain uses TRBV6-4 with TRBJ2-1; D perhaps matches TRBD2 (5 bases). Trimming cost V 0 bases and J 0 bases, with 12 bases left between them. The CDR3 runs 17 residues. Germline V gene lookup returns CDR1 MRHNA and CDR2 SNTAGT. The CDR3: CASSDSLLGASYNEQFF. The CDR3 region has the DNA TGTGCCAGCAGTGACTCCTTACTAGGCGCCTCCTACAATGAGCAGTTCTTC.

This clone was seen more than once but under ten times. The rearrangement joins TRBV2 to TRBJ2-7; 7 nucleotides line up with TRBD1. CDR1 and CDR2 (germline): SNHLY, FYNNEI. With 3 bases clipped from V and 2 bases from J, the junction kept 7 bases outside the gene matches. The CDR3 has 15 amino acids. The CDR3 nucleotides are TGTGCCAGCAGTGACCCGACAGGGAGAGCCTACGAGCAGTACTTC. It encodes CASSDPTGRAYEQYF.

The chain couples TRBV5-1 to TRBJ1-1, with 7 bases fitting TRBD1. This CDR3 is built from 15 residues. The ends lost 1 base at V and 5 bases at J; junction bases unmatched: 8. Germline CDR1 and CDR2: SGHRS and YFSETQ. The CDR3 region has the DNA TGCGCCAGCAGCTTGAGGGCAGGGGGTGGGACTGAAGCTTTCTTT. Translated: CASSLRAGGGTEAFF.

CDR3 in DNA: TGTGCCAGCAGCACGCAGGGGGCCACTGAAGCTTTCTTT. Amino acids: CASSTQGATEAFF. This chain links TRBV7-9 with TRBJ1-1; 8 bases map to TRBD1. Germline V gene lookup returns CDR1 SEHNR and CDR2 FQNEAQ (reference sequence). CDR3 size: 13 residues. J was trimmed by 4 bases and V by 5 bases; bases with no gene match: 3.

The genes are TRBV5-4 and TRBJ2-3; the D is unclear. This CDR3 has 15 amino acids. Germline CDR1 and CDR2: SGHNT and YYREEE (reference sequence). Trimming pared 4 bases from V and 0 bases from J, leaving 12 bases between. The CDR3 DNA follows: TGTGCCAGCAGCCCCTGGGCGCAAAGCACAGATACGCAGTATTTT. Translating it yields CASSPWAQSTDTQYF.

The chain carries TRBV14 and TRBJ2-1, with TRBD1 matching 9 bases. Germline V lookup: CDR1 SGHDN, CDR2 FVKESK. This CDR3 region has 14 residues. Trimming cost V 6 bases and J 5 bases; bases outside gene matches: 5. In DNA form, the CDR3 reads TGTGCCAGCAGGCGACAGGGGGTGCACAATGAGCAGTTCTTC. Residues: CASRRQGVHNEQFF.

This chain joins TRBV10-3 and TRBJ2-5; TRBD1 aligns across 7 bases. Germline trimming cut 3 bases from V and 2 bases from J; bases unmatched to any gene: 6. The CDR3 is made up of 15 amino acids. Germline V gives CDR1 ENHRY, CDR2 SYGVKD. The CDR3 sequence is CAISEYGTDQETQYF. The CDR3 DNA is TGTGCCATCAGTGAATACGGGACAGATCAAGAGACCCAGTACTTC.

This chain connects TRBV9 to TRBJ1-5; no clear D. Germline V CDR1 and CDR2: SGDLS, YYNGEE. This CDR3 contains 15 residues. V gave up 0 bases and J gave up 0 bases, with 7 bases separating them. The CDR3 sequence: CASSVDAASNQPQHF. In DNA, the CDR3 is TGTGCCAGCAGCGTAGACGCGGCTAGCAATCAGCCCCAGCATTTT.